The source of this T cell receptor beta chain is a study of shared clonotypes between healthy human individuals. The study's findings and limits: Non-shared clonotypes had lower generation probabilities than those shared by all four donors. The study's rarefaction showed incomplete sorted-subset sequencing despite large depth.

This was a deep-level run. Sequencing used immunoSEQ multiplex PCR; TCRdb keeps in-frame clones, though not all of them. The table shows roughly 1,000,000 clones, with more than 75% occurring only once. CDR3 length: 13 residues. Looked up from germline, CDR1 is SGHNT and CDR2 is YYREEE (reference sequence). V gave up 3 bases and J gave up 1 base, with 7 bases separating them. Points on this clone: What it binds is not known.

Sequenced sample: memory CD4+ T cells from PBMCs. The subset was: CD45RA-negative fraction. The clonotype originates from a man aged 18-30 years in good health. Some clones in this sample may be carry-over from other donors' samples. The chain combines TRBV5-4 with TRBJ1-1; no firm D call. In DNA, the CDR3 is TGTGCCAGCAGCTGGGATCAGAACACTGAAGCTTTCTTT. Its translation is CASSWDQNTEAFF.